This TCR beta chain emerged from a study of T cell clonality in common variable immunodeficiency. Caucasian heritage predominated among both patients and controls. V lost 5 bases to trimming and J lost 3 bases; unmatched junction nucleotides: 8. Per germline, CDR1 SGHRS and CDR2 YFSETQ. The CDR3 has 14 residues. This clone has a count of ten or more. The CDR3 is cut off 3 residues early in the read; its end comes from the germline J gene. Method: immunoSEQ multiplex PCR; TCRdb's copy keeps in-frame clones and lacks some. The data show around 81,000 clones, none appearing only once, with around 0.8% held by the ten largest.

Sequencing used peripheral blood mononuclear cells. The J gene is TRBJ2-7, the V gene TRBV5-1; 7 nucleotides line up with TRBD1. This sequence was found in a person between 18 and 75 years old in good health. The part of the CDR3 DNA that was read is TGCGCCAGCAGGGTAGGGGGCGAACTCTACGAG. It translates to CASRVGGELYE. The entire CDR3 protein reads CASRVGGELYEQYF.